The sample holds many counts of the clone carrying this T cell receptor (beta chain). Its specificity is unknown. The sample belongs to a study of blood T cells in healthy people across ages. Germline V gene data show CDR1 as SGHTA and CDR2 as FQGTGA. CDR3 length: 13 amino acids. V was trimmed by 5 bases and J by 0 bases, leaving 7 bases between them. Study findings and constraints: The recorded TCR beta diversity per million T cells decreased in a roughly linear manner with age.

Combining a sample-barcoded 5' primer with a J-beta primer mix, a second PCR ran for about 7 to 12 cycles. A single record per CDR3 protein comes from TCRdb applying MiXCR to the 5' RACE reads. Here the sample spans more than 900,000 distinct CDR3 sequences, about 27% being singletons. Healthy Russian Caucasian donors spanned ages about 6 to 95 years. A further study also used this sample, focusing on T cells of mothers and their children.

The genes are TRBV7-3 and TRBJ1-1; unclear D gene. This TCR was sampled from a woman aged 35 to 49 in good health. The material sequenced was blood. For the CDR3, the DNA is TGTGCCAGCAGCCCACAGATGAACACTGAAGCTTTCTTT. Translating it yields CASSPQMNTEAFF.